This TCR beta chain was captured in a study of PD-1 blockade in classical Hodgkin lymphoma. Trimming took off 4 bases at V and 1 base at J, with 11 bases between the two ends. This CDR3 region has 15 residues. Per germline, CDR1 LNHDA and CDR2 SQIVND (reference sequence). Generated by immunoSEQ multiplex PCR, the TCRdb table keeps only in-frame clones and is missing some. The sample holds roughly 40,000 clones, about nine tenths seen once. After autologous stem cell transplantation all patients relapsed, and prior brentuximab vedotin exposure differed between cohorts. The starting material was peripheral blood mononuclear cells (PBMCs), obtained at baseline. V usage is TRBV19 and J usage is TRBJ1-5; D call uncertain. The clonotype originates from a human donor with classical Hodgkin lymphoma. Written as DNA, the CDR3 is TGTGCCAGTAGTAGTCTATTGCGGAGCAATCAGCCCCAGCATTTT. Translating it yields CASSSLLRSNQPQHF.